This T cell receptor (beta chain) was recovered during a study of blood T cell repertoires in COVID-19. Across the study: Sites in the United States, Italy and Spain provided acute and convalescent COVID-19 samples. Sample material is recorded as cDNA or gDNA derived from T cells, B-cell-depleted T cells, or PBMCs.

As originally analysed: Reference gene primers were amplified, and this amplification served to estimate nucleated cell counts. Sequenced by immunoSEQ multiplex PCR; TCRdb stores in-frame clones only, minus some. That table supplies the V and J calls and clone size; D and trimming were determined from the DNA. The data contain about 46,000 clones, approximately 88% of them singletons. Trimming at V came to 2 bases and at J to 6 bases, leaving 6 bases not matched to a gene. From germline, CDR1 is SGHKS and CDR2 YYEKEE (reference sequence). The CDR3 sequence is 15 residues long. Material: peripheral blood. This TCR was recovered from a man over 45 with acute or convalescent COVID-19. The chain has TRBV5-5 and TRBJ1-5; 9 bases line up with TRBD1. The CDR3 loop is CASSLWTGEGQPQHF. DNA of the CDR3: TGTGCCAGCAGCTTATGGACAGGGGAAGGTCAGCCCCAGCATTTT.